Presented here are 10 T cell receptor beta chains from one specimen sequenced in a study of low-dose radiotherapy and immunotherapy resistance in tumors. TRAV- and TRBV-specific primers, spanning alpha and beta chains, primed first-strand cDNA. The authors amplified TCRs for about 18 PCR cycles with a constant-region primer and a V-primer adapter. TCRdb re-derived calls from the reads in MiXCR, one entry per CDR3 protein. Among more than 50,000 distinct CDR3 sequences listed, about 23% were seen once. Stated time point: after trial treatment. Treatment denoted: LDRT plus nivolumab, ipilimumab, low-dose cyclophosphamide and aspirin (RACIN trial). The specimen comprised PBMCs, sampled after low-dose radiotherapy plus immunotherapy. These receptors all come from a male donor with prostate cancer.

This clonotype has only one observation. A junction boundary mismatches the germline segment, possibly from a read error. The rearrangement joins TRBV11-2 to TRBJ2-3; 9 positions match TRBD1. The germline V gene has CDR1 SGHAT and CDR2 FQNNGV. The CDR3 loop spans 15 amino acids. As DNA, the CDR3 is TGTGCCAGCAGCTTAACAGGGGGCCACACACATACGCAGTATTTT. Amino acid sequence: CASSLTGGHTHTQYF.

This clonotype was counted many times. The gene calls are TRBV9 and TRBJ2-1, with 12 bases lining up with TRBD2. The J segment lost 2 bases and the V segment lost 3 bases, leaving 6 bases of the junction unmatched. From germline, CDR1 is SGDLS and CDR2 YYNGEE. There are 17 residues in the CDR3. CDR3 nucleotide sequence: TGTGCCAGCAGCGCTACGACTAGCGGGAGACCCTACAATGAGCAGTTCTTC. This codes for CASSATTSGRPYNEQFF.

The sample holds many counts of this clonotype. The chain carries TRBV20-1 and TRBJ1-5; D is ambiguous. The CDR3 has 15 residues. From germline, CDR1 is DFQATT and CDR2 SNEGSKA (reference sequence). Deletions cut 7 bases from V and 2 bases from J, with 18 bases between. The CDR3 sequence: CSVTRSGSGNQPQHF. The DNA of the CDR3 is TGCAGTGTCACACGTTCGGGGAGCGGCAATCAGCCCCAGCATTTT.

This clonotype was detected many times. The chain joins TRBV10-3 to TRBJ2-7, with 15 bases lining up with TRBD2. CDR3 length: 13 amino acids. The ends lost 8 bases at V and 5 bases at J; junction bases unmatched: 1. The V gene's germline CDR1 is ENHRY and CDR2 SYGVKD. CDR3 sequence (DNA): TGTGCCATCGGACTAGCGGGGGGGGACGAGCAGTACTTC. This translates into CAIGLAGGDEQYF.

This clonotype has ten or more counts. The chain combines TRBV3-1 with TRBJ2-3, with D perhaps matching TRBD1 or TRBD2 (5 bases each). CDR1 LGHDT and CDR2 YNNKEL come from the germline V gene (reference sequence). V gave up 4 bases and J gave up 1 base, with 21 bases separating them. The CDR3 covers 18 residues. The CDR3 loop reads CASSRQFPRVGRTDTQYF. Written as DNA, the CDR3 is TGTGCCAGCAGCCGCCAGTTTCCGCGGGTGGGGCGCACAGATACGCAGTATTTT.

Concerning this clonotype itself: A much larger clone lies one base from this, so it may be a read error. This chain uses TRBV5-6 with TRBJ2-5; no clear D gene. The CDR3 is 14 residues long. CDR1 and CDR2 (germline): SGHDT, YYEEEE. The CDR3 protein is CASSLRGQRENQYF. The CDR3 DNA reads as TGTGCCAGCAGCTTACGCGGCCAGAGAGAGAACCAGTACTTC.

In its sample, this clonotype was seen many times. The V gene is TRBV5-6, the J gene TRBJ2-5, with D maybe TRBD2 (5 bases). Germline V CDR1 and CDR2: SGHDT, YYEEEE. Trimming removed 0 bases at V and 10 bases at J, with 13 bases between. This CDR3 is 13 amino acids long. CDR3 DNA sequence: TGTGCCAGCAGCTTGGCCGGGATCGTCGTCCAGTACTTC. This encodes CASSLAGIVVQYF.

This clonotype was seen a few times. A far larger clone is just one base off, so this is likely a read error. CDR3 bases: TGTGCCAGCAGTGAAGGACAGTCCTCCTACAATGAGCAGTACTTC. Residues: CASSEGQSSYNEQYF. V usage is TRBV2 and J usage is TRBJ2-4, with D possibly matching TRBD1 (5 bases). Trimming cost V 1 base and J 13 bases, with 20 bases left between them. CDR1 and CDR2 (germline): SNHLY, FYNNEI. The CDR3 covers 15 residues.

The CDR3: CASSYPLGKPTGMKNTEAFF. The CDR3 DNA follows: TGTGCCAGCAGTTACCCCTTAGGCAAACCGACAGGGATGAAGAACACTGAAGCTTTCTTT. V usage is TRBV6-2 or TRBV6-3 and J usage is TRBJ1-1; 7 bases agree with TRBD1. The junction had 19 bases not matched to a gene; V was cut back by 2 bases and J by 1 base. Germline V CDR1 and CDR2: MNHEY, SVGEGT. The CDR3 spans 20 residues.

There are many counts of this clonotype. The chain couples TRBV29-1 to TRBJ2-7; 7 bases are shared with TRBD1. CDR3 length: 14 amino acids. Germline-derived CDR1 and CDR2 are SQVTM and ANQGSEA. The V segment lost 6 bases and the J segment 7 bases; nucleotides outside the gene matches: 15. CDR3 nucleotides: TGCAGCGTACTTATCAGACAGGGCATTCGGGAGCAGTACTTC. This gives the protein CSVLIRQGIREQYF.